A selection of T cell receptor beta chains follows, all from one sample in a study of siplizumab effects on memory and regulatory T cells. The method was immunoSEQ multiplex PCR; TCRdb's version includes in-frame clones alone and lacks a portion of them. This sample has over 95,000 clones, with just over 90% found just once. Sequenced input: non-Treg CD4+ T cells sorted from blood. The receptors originated from a human donor in good health. Each CDR3 is given with its conserved first and last residue. The D gene is left open where the match is weak. Size is omitted from some rows. Given values are once, few, many or a class for expanded clones.

v_gene: TRBV6-5; abundance: NA; j_gene: TRBJ1-6; d_gene: NA; CDR3aa: CASSYSSLASPLHF; CDR3nt: TGTGCCAGCAGTTACTCGAGTCTGGCTTCACCCCTCCACTTT
v_gene: TRBV6-6; abundance: NA; j_gene: TRBJ2-3; d_gene: TRBD2; CDR3aa: CASSAGLPSDTQYF; CDR3nt: TGTGCCAGCAGCGCGGGACTACCGTCCGATACGCAGTATTTT
v_gene: TRBV5-1; abundance: NA; j_gene: TRBJ2-1; d_gene: NA; CDR3aa: CASSLPRDNLNEQFF; CDR3nt: TGCGCCAGCAGCTTGCCCCGGGACAACCTCAATGAGCAGTTCTTC
v_gene: TRBV11-1; abundance: NA; j_gene: TRBJ1-1; d_gene: NA; CDR3aa: CASSFSGTEAFF; CDR3nt: TGTGCCAGCAGCTTCTCTGGCACTGAAGCTTTCTTT
v_gene: TRBV30; abundance: once; j_gene: TRBJ2-3; d_gene: TRBD2; CDR3aa: CAWSAASGGLGRDTQYF; CDR3nt: TGTGCCTGGAGTGCCGCTAGCGGGGGCCTGGGTAGGGATACGCAGTATTTT
v_gene: TRBV5-6; abundance: NA; j_gene: TRBJ2-4; d_gene: NA; CDR3aa: CARDAVLGGNIQYF; CDR3nt: TGTGCCAGGGACGCCGTATTGGGCGGGAACATTCAGTACTTC
v_gene: TRBV19; abundance: once; j_gene: TRBJ1-6; d_gene: NA; CDR3aa: CASSRAGAESYNSPLHF; CDR3nt: TGTGCCAGTAGTAGGGCCGGGGCTGAGAGCTATAATTCACCCCTCCACTTT
v_gene: TRBV5-1; abundance: few; j_gene: TRBJ1-1; d_gene: NA; CDR3aa: CASSRQGNTEAFF; CDR3nt: TGCGCCAGCAGTCGTCAGGGGAACACTGAAGCTTTCTTT
v_gene: TRBV21-1; abundance: NA; j_gene: TRBJ1-6; d_gene: NA; CDR3aa: CASGGTYNSPLHF; CDR3nt: TGTGCCAGCGGGGGAACCTATAATTCACCCCTCCACTTT
v_gene: TRBV19; abundance: NA; j_gene: TRBJ2-6; d_gene: NA; CDR3aa: CASSIGHSGANVLTF; CDR3nt: TGTGCCAGTAGTATAGGCCACTCTGGGGCCAACGTCCTGACTTTC
v_gene: TRBV7-6; abundance: NA; j_gene: TRBJ1-3; d_gene: NA; CDR3aa: CASRGAGNTIYF; CDR3nt: TGTGCCAGCCGCGGGGCTGGAAACACCATATATTTT